This T cell receptor (beta chain) was sequenced in a study of tissue T cells after allogeneic stem cell transplantation. Using immunoSEQ multiplex PCR, the repertoire was profiled, and TCRdb retains in-frame clones only, with some absent. The top ten hold 15% to 20% of the sample, which has 4,000 to 5,000 clones, roughly 63% seen once. This CDR3 is 15 amino acids long. Germline V gene lookup returns CDR1 SGHDT and CDR2 YYEEEE. Deletions cut 2 bases from V and 6 bases from J, with 14 bases between. The rearrangement uses TRBV5-6 and TRBJ2-2; D unclear. The receptor comes from a female donor at least 60 years old with lung cancer. The sample in question was tissue from the esophagus, obtained at autopsy. CDR3 region: CASSFPVISPGELFF. The CDR3 nucleotides read TGTGCCAGCAGCTTTCCAGTTATCAGCCCCGGGGAGCTGTTTTTT.